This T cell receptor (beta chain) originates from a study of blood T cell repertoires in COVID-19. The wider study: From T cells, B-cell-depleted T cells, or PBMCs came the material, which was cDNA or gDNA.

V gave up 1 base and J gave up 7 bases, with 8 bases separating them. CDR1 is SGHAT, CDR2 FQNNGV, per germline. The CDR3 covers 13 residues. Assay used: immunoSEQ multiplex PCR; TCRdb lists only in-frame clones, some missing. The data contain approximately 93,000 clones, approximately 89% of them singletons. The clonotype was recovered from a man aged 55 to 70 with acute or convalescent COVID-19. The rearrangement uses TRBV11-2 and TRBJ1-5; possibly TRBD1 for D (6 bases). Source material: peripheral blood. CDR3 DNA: TGTGCCAGCAGCTTAGCACAGGGCCAGCCCCAGCATTTT. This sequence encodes CASSLAQGQPQHF.